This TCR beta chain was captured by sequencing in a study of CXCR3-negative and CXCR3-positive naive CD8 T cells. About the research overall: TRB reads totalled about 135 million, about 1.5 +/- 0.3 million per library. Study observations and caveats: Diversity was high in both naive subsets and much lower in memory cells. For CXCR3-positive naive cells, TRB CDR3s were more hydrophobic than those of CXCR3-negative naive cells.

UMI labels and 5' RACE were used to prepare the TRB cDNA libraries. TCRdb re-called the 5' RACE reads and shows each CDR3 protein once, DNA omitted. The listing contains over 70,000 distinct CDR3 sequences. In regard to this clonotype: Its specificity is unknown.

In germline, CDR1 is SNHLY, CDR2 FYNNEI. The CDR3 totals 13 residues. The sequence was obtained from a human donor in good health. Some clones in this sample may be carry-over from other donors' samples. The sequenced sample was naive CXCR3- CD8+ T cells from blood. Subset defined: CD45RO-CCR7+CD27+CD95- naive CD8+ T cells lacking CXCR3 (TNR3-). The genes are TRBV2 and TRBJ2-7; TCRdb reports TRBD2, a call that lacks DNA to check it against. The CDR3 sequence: CASRAGPSYEQYF.